This entry features one TCR beta chain sequence. Its specificity is unknown. The CDR3 has 15 amino acids. Between the trimmed V and J ends, which lost 1 base and 1 base, there was a span of 5 bases. Germline V CDR1 and CDR2: SGHVS, FQNEAQ. This sample stems from a study of a mutant IDH1 vaccine in newly diagnosed glioma. About the study: Antecedent treatment encompassed radiotherapy, temozolomide, or their combination; the majority received both.

Profiling relied on immunoSEQ multiplex PCR, and the TCRdb table lists in-frame clones only, not all of them. The sample yields fewer than 30,000 clones, over 65% seen once. Time point given: week 11, during vaccination. Alongside topical imiquimod, each dose of vaccine comprised 300 ug of mutant IDH1 20-mer peptide. This chain joins TRBV7-8 and TRBJ2-6, with no clear D. This specimen was PBMCs, taken from a glioma patient whose treatment included an IDH1 peptide vaccine. This receptor was obtained from a woman between 18 and 29 years old with glioma. The CDR3 DNA reads TGTGCCAGCAGCTTAGAACAGTCTGGGGCCAACGTCCTGACTTTC. This encodes CASSLEQSGANVLTF.